This is a list of T cell receptor beta chains from one sample in a study of cytomegalovirus exposure and HLA in healthy donors. TCRdb keeps only in-frame clones here, not all; method: immunoSEQ multiplex PCR. This table has 190,000 or so clones, less than 90% appearing once. Source material: PBMCs. Receptor source: a man in his fifties in good health and CMV-seronegative. CDR3s include the opening cysteine and the closing phenylalanine or tryptophan.

J gene | V gene | CDR3 protein
TRBJ2-7 | TRBV19 | CASSRTSGRGGSYEQYF
TRBJ2-6 | TRBV4-1 | CASSQSSGTPSGGANVLTF
NA | TRBV28 | CASSLFFPGGGRSKMFLAYEQYF
TRBJ2-5 | TRBV2 | CASRPRGGQETQYF
TRBJ2-5 | TRBV5-6 | CASSLVGGIQETQYF
TRBJ2-7 | TRBV5-1 | CASSSGTSGRAAYF
TRBJ1-4 | TRBV5-1 | CASSRAGTGRGKLFF
TRBJ2-1 | TRBV30 | CAWSSGNGNEQFF
TRBJ2-1 | TRBV5-1 | CASRVTSVKYNEQFF
TRBJ1-1 | TRBV4-1 | CASSPNTGRRTEAFF
TRBJ2-4 | TRBV7-2 | CASSLGSIAKNIQYF
TRBJ2-7 | TRBV7-9 | CASSRTSGEQYF
TRBJ2-5 | TRBV5-1 | CASSLSSDRVRETQYF
TRBJ1-2 | TRBV6-1 | CASSDPRTGHYGYTF
TRBJ2-1 | TRBV23-1 | CASSQETSGRVSYNEQFF
TRBJ1-3 | TRBV25-1 | CASSEQFHTIYF
TRBJ1-1 | TRBV7-9 | CASTRGGVVNTEAFF
TRBJ1-4 | TRBV7-2 | CASSLGPGATNEKLFF
TRBJ1-2 | TRBV4-1 | CASSQGERGDYGYTF
TRBJ2-7 | TRBV18 | CASSPTQGQNYEQYF
TRBJ2-5 | TRBV2 | CASSRDSRQETQYF
TRBJ1-2 | TRBV2 | CASTDRGYGYTF
TRBJ2-3 | TRBV5-1 | CASSSESSGLSTDTQYF
TRBJ2-3 | TRBV18 | CASSGTSTDTQYF
TRBJ2-3 | TRBV27 | CASSLFARPSTDTQYF
TRBJ1-2 | TRBV4-3 | CASSQVEGGDPRNYGYTF
TRBJ1-2 | TRBV6-5 | CASSKQGDGVGGYTF
TRBJ2-5 | TRBV27 | CASNSGTSGQETQYF
TRBJ2-3 | TRBV7-9 | CASSPPGLAGTSGYF
TRBJ1-1 | TRBV4-1 | CASREPGRGTEAFF
TRBJ2-7 | TRBV25-1 | CASSEYNGRAAGEQYF
TRBJ2-5 | TRBV9 | CASSVGGLAGLQETQYF
NA | TRBV6-5 | CASSPSQSTYEQYF
TRBJ1-3 | TRBV30 | CAWSRQGVRNTIYF
TRBJ2-7 | TRBV7-2 | CASSPQGAQSSYEQYF
TRBJ1-1 | TRBV7-9 | CSSSLSTGYTEAFF
TRBJ1-1 | TRBV6-1 | CAITPRERVRTEAFF
TRBJ2-3 | TRBV7-2 | CASSLPGQGVTDTQYF
TRBJ2-7 | TRBV5-1 | CASSWRTGAYEQYF
TRBJ1-1 | TRBV5-1 | CASSFQFGGDMNTEAFF
TRBJ2-2 | TRBV2 | CASRGLPVKTGELFF
TRBJ2-5 | TRBV7-2 | CASSLVGVQGAVRETQYF
TRBJ1-4 | TRBV28 | CASSGGDRGRNEKLFF
TRBJ2-6 | TRBV30 | CAWRRIAVSGANVLTF
TRBJ2-1 | TRBV5-1 | CASSLNGDLYNEQFF